This record looks at one TCR beta chain sequence and its context. This clonotype was found a few times. Its target antigen remains unknown. No per-base quality is available; no much larger clone lies one base away. In the study, sorted CD4+ and CD8+ blood T cells from patients with severe aplastic anemia and from healthy subjects underwent deep sequencing of TCR repertoires. Ficoll-Paque density gradient centrifugation was used to isolate peripheral blood mononuclear cells. CD4+ and CD8+ T cells were sorted by FACS or magnetic beads before DNA extraction. Genomic DNA served as template for TCR beta VDJ combination and CDR3 sequence profiling. An Illumina HiSeq 2000 was the platform used for TCR repertoire sequencing. In the authors' own workflow: TRBV/TRBJ rearrangement plots, CDR3 size and DJ length profiles, and Simpson's diversity index were used to assess repertoires. The most abundant DNA sequence in the deep sequencing data was defined as the immunodominant clone. CDR3 amino acid sequences were checked for sharing between subjects and were compared against published repertoires and the VDJdb database. TCRdb reanalyzed the raw reads on its own, using fastp at Q25 for trimming and MiXCR for clone calling, and kept in-frame beta chains. Here each entry gathers all rows of one CDR3 protein and keeps the most common genes and DNA. These V and J calls are TCRdb output, not the study's own analysis. The sample records some 120,000 distinct CDR3 sequences, around 46% of which are singletons. Jointly, the top ten make up roughly 2.5% of the sample.

Trimming costs V 2 bases and J 3 bases, and their ends lie 15 bases apart. The CDR3 holds 16 amino acids from the cysteine to the phenylalanine. The entry retains the CDR3 DNA only, 48 bases that are in frame from base 1. According to the germline V gene, CDR1 reads MGHDK and CDR2 reads SYGVNS. This specimen comes from a study of CD8+CD57+ T cells in acquired aplastic anemia (dated by TCRdb to the late 2010s). At the level of the whole study: On average, sorted CD4+ and CD8+ cells yielded about 3 ug of extracted DNA, with a range of about 0.19 to 30 ug. Healthy donor samples averaged roughly 10 million reads for CD4+ and roughly 12 million for CD8+ cells. Overall study outcomes, separate from this receptor: No significant difference in CD8+ Simpson's diversity was found between patients and healthy controls (P=0.060). Around 27 CD8+ CDR3 sequences were found in both patients and controls but appeared to be highly expressed in patients and within the immunodominant clones of the patients.

The source is a human donor in good health, serving as a control. Sequencing was done on a sample of sorted CD4+, CD8+, or CD8+CD57+ T cells (not recorded which) from PBMCs. This chain joins TRBV25-1 to TRBJ2-3; a tentative D call is TRBD1 (5 bases match). The nucleotides are TGTGCCAGCAGTGAAACGGAGCAGGGCAGGACAGATACGCAGTATTTT. Its protein reads: CASSETEQGRTDTQYF.